The 26 T cell receptor beta chains presented below share a single source sample, sequenced in a study of cytomegalovirus exposure and HLA in healthy donors (dated by TCRdb to 2015 to 2018). The protocol used for the library was the immunoSEQ multiplex PCR assay. Entries here come from immuneACCESS through TCRdb and include only in-frame sequences with V and J called. Some clones fail to appear in such tables; in the studies checked, an unresolved V gene covers under half of the shortfall, and the cause of the remainder is unknown. Present in this sample are some 150,000 clones, approximately 90% of which were seen just once. The ten most abundant clones make up 0.6% to 0.85% of the sample. The sequenced material came from PBMCs. The receptor source for this set is a man aged 18 to 30 in good health and CMV-seronegative.

This clone was picked up one time. The gene calls are TRBV11-2 and TRBJ2-7; possible D gene TRBD2, 6 bases. This CDR3 is 14 amino acids long. V lost 2 bases and J lost 3, with 11 bases in between. The germline V gene encodes CDR1 SGHAT and CDR2 FQNNGV. The CDR3 loop reads CASSLTTGVYEQYF. The CDR3 coding sequence is TGTGCCAGCAGCTTAACGACGGGGGTCTACGAGCAGTACTTC.

In its sample, this clone was seen once. The chain employs TRBV7-6 and TRBJ2-1; D is perhaps TRBD2 (5 bases). From germline, CDR1 is SGHVS and CDR2 FNYEAQ. This CDR3 is built from 13 residues. Trimming removed 5 bases from V and 6 bases from J, with 11 bases in between. CDR3: CASSPREPNEQFF. CDR3 in DNA: TGTGCCAGCAGCCCACGGGAACCCAATGAGCAGTTCTTC.

The chain joins TRBV9 to TRBJ1-3; D not certain. Germline loops: CDR1 SGDLS, CDR2 YYNGEE. CDR3 size: 14 residues. V shed 0 bases and J shed 10 bases, with 14 bases lying between them. Written as DNA, the CDR3 is TGTGCCAGCAGCGTAGTGGGAGGCGAGACGACCATATATTTT. This translates into CASSVVGGETTIYF.

The chain recombines TRBV27 with TRBJ2-1; 8 bases agree with TRBD1. Trimming cost V 5 bases and J 4 bases; bases outside gene matches: 13. CDR1 is MNHEY and CDR2 is SMNVEV in the germline V gene (reference sequence). CDR3 length equals 17 residues. This CDR3 reads CASSKRRTGQQYNEQFF. The CDR3 nucleotides read TGTGCCAGCAGTAAAAGACGGACAGGGCAACAATACAATGAGCAGTTCTTC.

The genes are TRBV7-9 and TRBJ2-7; D perhaps matches TRBD2 (6 bases). V was pared by 6 bases and J by 1 base, with 13 bases between. This CDR3 comprises 14 residues. The germline V gene encodes CDR1 SEHNR and CDR2 FQNEAQ (reference sequence). Here the CDR3 DNA reads TGTGCCAGCAGTTTCTCGGGGGAGTCCTACGAGCAGTACTTC. It translates to CASSFSGESYEQYF.

V usage is TRBV6-5 and J usage is TRBJ1-2; the match to TRBD1 covers 11 bases. V gave up 2 bases and J gave up 7 bases; unmatched junction bases: 6. In germline, CDR1 is MNHEY, CDR2 SVGAGI. The length of the CDR3 is 15 residues. The CDR3 is CASSYTRGTGGGYTF. The DNA of the CDR3 is TGTGCCAGCAGTTACACGCGTGGGACAGGGGGTGGCTACACCTTC.

The V and J genes are TRBV2 and TRBJ1-2; possibly TRBD1 for D (5 bases). Deletions cut 4 bases from V and 8 bases from J, with 20 bases between. CDR3 length: 15 amino acids. In germline, CDR1 is SNHLY, CDR2 FYNNEI. CDR3 amino acids: CASSGGKRDPRGYTF. The CDR3 DNA reads TGTGCCAGCAGTGGGGGAAAGCGGGACCCACGCGGCTACACCTTC.

V is TRBV5-8 and J is TRBJ1-2; 7 nucleotides agree with TRBD1. The CDR3 length is 13 residues. The V gene's germline CDR1 is SGHTS and CDR2 YDEGEE. The junction had 4 bases not matched to a gene; V was cut back by 4 bases and J by 4 bases. CDR3 region: CASSPTGIYGYTF. The CDR3 DNA reads TGTGCCAGCAGCCCGACAGGGATCTATGGCTACACCTTC. Combining the CDR3 with reference TRBV5-8 and TRBJ1-2 gives the whole variable domain EAGVTQSPTHLIKTRGQQATLRCSPISGHTSVYWYQQALGLGLQFLLWYDEGEERNRGNFPPRFSGRQFPNYSSELNVNALELEDSALYLCASSPTGIYGYTFGSGTRLTVV.

The chain has TRBV12-5 and TRBJ2-5, with 10 nucleotides matching TRBD2. V was pared by 1 base and J by 2 bases, with 7 bases of the junction left unmatched. Germline assignment: CDR1 LGHNT and CDR2 FRNRAP. There are 17 residues in the CDR3. The CDR3 DNA reads as TGTGCTAGTGGTTTGGGGGCTAGCGGGAGCCTACAAGAGACCCAGTACTTC. Translated: CASGLGASGSLQETQYF.

This clone came up once. The rearrangement links TRBV2 to TRBJ1-3, with 9 bases identical to TRBD1. The V gene's germline CDR1 is SNHLY and CDR2 FYNNEI. V shed 8 bases, J shed 5 bases, and the junction held 1 base outside the gene matches. The length of the CDR3 is 12 residues. CDR3 nucleotides: TGTGCCAGCGGACAGGGGAGAAACACCATATATTTT. Its protein is CASGQGRNTIYF.

The rearrangement links TRBV5-6 to TRBJ1-2; TRBD1 aligns across 9 bases. V dropped 0 bases and J dropped 4; count of bases not matched to a gene: 4. The germline V gene has CDR1 SGHDT and CDR2 YYEEEE. This CDR3 spans 15 amino acids. The CDR3 reads CASSLEGTGFYGYTF. As DNA, the CDR3 is TGTGCCAGCAGCTTGGAAGGGACAGGGTTCTATGGCTACACCTTC.

The genes are TRBV11-2 and TRBJ2-7; 15 bases are shared with TRBD2. The CDR3 loop spans 19 amino acids. Trimming removed 3 bases from V and 0 bases from J; junction bases left unmatched: 9. Germline V gives CDR1 SGHAT, CDR2 FQNNGV. The DNA of the CDR3 is TGTGCCAGCAGCTTGATAATGGGACTAGCGGGGGGCCGCTCCTACGAGCAGTACTTC. It specifies CASSLIMGLAGGRSYEQYF. Looking up the rest from reference TRBV11-2 and TRBJ2-7 gives the full variable domain: EAGVAQSPRYKIIEKRQSVAFWCNPISGHATLYWYQQILGQGPKLLIQFQNNGVVDDSQLPKDRFSAERLKGVDSTLKIQPAKLEDSAVYLCASSLIMGLAGGRSYEQYFGPGTRLTVT.

The chain links TRBV5-1 to TRBJ1-2; a possible D gene is TRBD1 (6 bases). Germline CDR1 SGHRS, CDR2 YFSETQ. The CDR3 is 15 amino acids. V was clipped by 3 bases and J by 7 bases, with 19 bases between them. The CDR3 spells CASSSNRDPIFGYTF. DNA for the CDR3: TGCGCCAGCAGCTCGAACAGGGACCCGATTTTTGGCTACACCTTC.

The chain is built from TRBV10-3 and TRBJ1-5; a weak D match, TRBD1 (6 bases). In germline, CDR1 is ENHRY, CDR2 SYGVKD. The CDR3 contains 15 residues. Trimming cost V 2 bases and J 4 bases, with 12 bases left between them. Written as DNA, the CDR3 is TGTGCCATCAGTGAGATGGGGGGGGCGAATCAGCCCCAGCATTTT. This sequence encodes CAISEMGGANQPQHF.

The chain has TRBV19 and TRBJ2-3, with a weak D call TRBD1 (6 bases). Deletions cut 4 bases from V and 1 base from J, with 15 bases between. The germline CDR1 and CDR2 sequences are LNHDA and SQIVND (reference sequence). The CDR3 is 16 amino acids. Written as DNA, the CDR3 is TGTGCCAGTAGTAGCCAACAGGGCTGGGGCACAGATACGCAGTATTTT. Its translation is CASSSQQGWGTDTQYF.

As DNA, the CDR3 is TGTGCCGCCGGCGTTTCTAACGGGAGCTCCTACGAGCAGTACTTC. It yields the protein CAAGVSNGSSYEQYF. V usage is TRBV10-3 and J usage is TRBJ2-7; D may be TRBD2 (6 bases). Germline V CDR1 and CDR2: ENHRY, SYGVKD. V lost 11 bases and J lost 0, with 20 bases in between. There are 15 residues in the CDR3.

The genes are TRBV29-1 and TRBJ2-5, with 7 bases fitting TRBD1. Germline trimming cut 8 bases from V and 1 base from J; bases unmatched to any gene: 7. The CDR3 is 13 residues long. The V gene's germline CDR1 is SQVTM and CDR2 ANQGSEA. The DNA for the CDR3 is TGCAGCATTTCAACAGGGGCCCAAGAGACCCAGTACTTC. It is translated as CSISTGAQETQYF.

This clone was seen just once. The V gene is TRBV18, the J gene TRBJ1-2; D gene unclear. The V and J ends lost 0 bases and 3 bases respectively, with 23 bases between them. The germline V gene has CDR1 KGHSH and CDR2 LQKENI. The CDR3 runs 19 residues. The CDR3 protein is CASSPPVGGRLPADYGYTF. The CDR3 DNA reads as TGTGCCAGCTCACCACCGGTGGGAGGCCGTCTTCCCGCAGACTATGGCTACACCTTC.

This chain connects TRBV27 to TRBJ2-2, with D perhaps TRBD1 (5 bases). This CDR3 is 15 amino acids long. Trimming stripped 6 bases from V and 2 bases from J, with 13 bases between. Germline CDR1 MNHEY, CDR2 SMNVEV (reference sequence). CDR3 DNA sequence: TGTGCCAGCAGCCTCCTAGACAGAAACACCGGGGAGCTGTTTTTT. Translating it yields CASSLLDRNTGELFF.

The chain couples TRBV5-1 to TRBJ1-1, with TRBD1 identical over 7 bases. The V gene end was trimmed by 3 bases and the J gene end by 1 base; junction bases not matched to a gene: 6. The CDR3 spans 15 residues. The germline V gene has CDR1 SGHRS and CDR2 YFSETQ. The DNA of the CDR3 is TGCGCCAGCAGCTCACAGGGGCTTGGGAACACTGAAGCTTTCTTT. The encoded protein is CASSSQGLGNTEAFF.

The CDR3 region has the DNA TGTGCCAGCAGCCCGTACGAGGGCAATCAGCCCCAGCATTTT. As protein: CASSPYEGNQPQHF. The chain has TRBV7-8 and TRBJ1-5; D gene uncertain. This CDR3 has 14 residues. CDR1 and CDR2 (germline): SGHVS, FQNEAQ. The V end was cut by 5 bases, the J end by 2 bases, with 10 bases between.

The chain is built from TRBV9 and TRBJ2-7, with a tentative D call TRBD2 (6 bases). Germline V gene data show CDR1 as SGDLS and CDR2 as YYNGEE. This CDR3 is 13 amino acids long. V was cut by 0 bases and J by 6 bases, with 10 bases left in between. The CDR3 DNA reads TGTGCCAGCAGCGTAGCCGTGGAGGGCGAGCAGTACTTC. Its protein product is CASSVAVEGEQYF.

The table lists this clone with a few counts. The chain carries TRBV6-1 and TRBJ2-2; 8 bases agree with TRBD1. The germline V gene has CDR1 MNHNS and CDR2 SASEGT. The CDR3 is 15 residues long. Trimming cost V 6 bases and J 2 bases; bases outside gene matches: 5. CDR3 residues: CASRPGQANTGELFF. CDR3 coding DNA: TGTGCCAGCAGGCCGGGACAGGCCAACACCGGGGAGCTGTTTTTT.

The J gene is TRBJ2-7, the V gene TRBV7-9; 9 bases align to TRBD1. V lost 3 bases, J lost 6 bases, and 6 bases stayed unmatched. The germline V gene encodes CDR1 SEHNR and CDR2 FQNEAQ (reference sequence). This CDR3 is 14 amino acids long. The CDR3 nucleotides are TGTGCCAGCAGCTTCGGACAGGGGAAGTCCGAGCAGTACTTC. Its protein product is CASSFGQGKSEQYF.

This chain joins TRBV6-6 and TRBJ2-2; D is perhaps TRBD1 (5 bases). The CDR3 has 12 amino acids. V was clipped by 8 bases and J by 5 bases, with 9 bases between them. Germline V gene lookup returns CDR1 MNHNY and CDR2 SVGAGI (reference sequence). The CDR3 sequence is CASGQTTGELFF. In DNA form, the CDR3 reads TGTGCCAGCGGACAAACTACCGGGGAGCTGTTTTTT.

This clone has only a few counts. J is TRBJ1-5 and V is TRBV6-1; D is uncertain. The CDR3 extends over 13 amino acids. V gave up 8 bases and J gave up 7 bases, with 15 bases separating them. Germline CDR1 is MNHNS and CDR2 is SASEGT. DNA for the CDR3: TGTGCCAGCCGTCGAGGGTGGTGGCAGCCCCAGCATTTT. It codes for CASRRGWWQPQHF.